The 14 T cell receptor beta chains given below trace back to one sample, sequenced in a study of blood T cell repertoires in COVID-19. TCRdb's table, derived via immunoSEQ multiplex PCR, lists solely in-frame clones and lacks some. The sample has about 200,000 clones, around 89% seen once. The sample consisted of PBMCs or T cells enriched from blood (not recorded which). The receptors were sampled from a woman aged 18-29 years who had recovered from COVID-19.

This clone has just a few counts. The chain has TRBV28 and TRBJ1-1; 9 nucleotides match TRBD1. CDR1 is MDHEN and CDR2 is SYDVKM in the germline V gene. The ends lost 9 bases at V and 11 bases at J; junction bases unmatched: 7. The CDR3 loop spans 11 amino acids. CDR3 bases: TGTGCCAGTAACACAGGGGGCAAGGCTTTCTTT. As protein: CASNTGGKAFF.

The CDR3 DNA sequence: TGTGCCAGCAGCCGGACGGACTCTCGGTACGAGCAGTACTTC. Encoded protein: CASSRTDSRYEQYF. The chain has TRBV7-9 and TRBJ2-7; TRBD2 is a possible D gene (5 bases). The CDR3 spans 14 residues. Germline loops: CDR1 SEHNR, CDR2 FQNEAQ (reference sequence). V shed 5 bases and J shed 4 bases, with 15 bases lying between them.

V is TRBV28 and J is TRBJ2-1, with TRBD1 matching over 11 bases. The CDR3 totals 15 residues. V was clipped by 6 bases and J by 3 bases; unmatched bases: 4. The germline V gene has CDR1 MDHEN and CDR2 SYDVKM. The DNA of the CDR3 is TGTGCCAGCAGCGGACAGGGGGCCCACTACAATGAGCAGTTCTTC. Translation: CASSGQGAHYNEQFF.

The rearrangement joins TRBV3-1 (or the pseudogene TRBV3-2) to TRBJ2-7; no firm D call. V was shortened by 0 bases and J by 0 bases, with 15 bases between the two germline ends. The CDR3 has 17 amino acids. Germline CDR1 and CDR2: LGHDT and YNNKEL (reference sequence). In DNA, the CDR3 is TGTGCCAGCAGCCAAGATTCTTTGGGCCCAAGCTCCTACGAGCAGTACTTC. Translated, it gives CASSQDSLGPSSYEQYF.

The chain employs TRBV3-1 (or the pseudogene TRBV3-2) and TRBJ1-3; possibly TRBD1 for D (6 bases). The length of the CDR3 is 15 residues. The germline CDR1 and CDR2 sequences are LGHDT and YNNKEL (reference sequence). Between the trimmed V and J ends, which lost 4 bases and 0 bases, there was a span of 10 bases. DNA for the CDR3: TGTGCCAGCAGCCTTCGGACAGTCTCTGGAAACACCATATATTTT. Its protein product is CASSLRTVSGNTIYF.

The chain is built from TRBV5-1 and TRBJ2-3; 13 bases are shared with TRBD2. The junction had 2 bases not matched to a gene; V was cut back by 3 bases and J by 1 base. The CDR3 consists of 16 residues. Germline V gene sequence: CDR1 SGHRS, CDR2 YFSETQ. DNA of the CDR3: TGCGCCAGCAGCTCCGGACTAGCGGGGGGCACAGATACGCAGTATTTT. It is translated as CASSSGLAGGTDTQYF.

J is TRBJ1-2 and V is TRBV5-1, with a possible D match to TRBD1 (5 bases). CDR1 and CDR2 from the germline V gene are SGHRS and YFSETQ. This CDR3 has 17 residues. With 0 bases removed from V and 0 bases from J, the gap between germline ends came to 15 bases. The CDR3: CASSLGTFLKANYGYTF. CDR3 bases: TGCGCCAGCAGCTTGGGGACATTCCTGAAAGCTAACTATGGCTACACCTTC.

V gene TRBV27 combines with J gene TRBJ2-1, with 16 bases aligning to TRBD2. Trimming at V came to 3 bases and at J to 10 bases, leaving 9 bases not matched to a gene. The CDR3 totals 17 residues. The germline CDR1 and CDR2 sequences are MNHEY and SMNVEV (reference sequence). DNA for the CDR3: TGTGCCAGCAGTTTTCTGGGACTAGCGGGGGGGCCGAGGGAGCAGTTCTTC. Translated: CASSFLGLAGGPREQFF.

This chain connects TRBV3-1 (or the pseudogene TRBV3-2) to TRBJ2-7; D unresolved. Trimming pared 3 bases from V and 4 bases from J, leaving 7 bases between. The CDR3 totals 12 residues. Per the germline V gene, CDR1 is LGHDT and CDR2 is YNNKEL (reference sequence). As DNA, the CDR3 is TGTGCCAGCAGCCAGTTCCAATACGAGCAGTACTTC. The encoded protein is CASSQFQYEQYF.

Here the CDR3 reads CASSPNERGGGETQYF. Written as DNA, the CDR3 is TGCGCCAGCAGCCCAAATGAGCGGGGGGGCGGAGAGACCCAGTACTTC. The chain combines TRBV4-1 with TRBJ2-5; 10 positions match TRBD2. CDR3 length equals 16 residues. The V segment lost 4 bases and the J segment 4 bases; nucleotides outside the gene matches: 9. Germline lookup yields CDR1 MGHRA and CDR2 YSYEKL.

This clone has just one count. The CDR3 sequence is CAWSVRGATEAFF. The CDR3 DNA follows: TGTGCCTGGAGTGTACGGGGGGCGACTGAAGCTTTCTTT. J is TRBJ1-1 and V is TRBV30; possibly TRBD1 for D (6 bases). V lost 0 bases to trimming and J lost 5 bases, with 10 bases between them. The CDR3 has 13 residues. The V gene's germline CDR1 is GTSNPN and CDR2 SVGIG (reference sequence).

This chain connects TRBV19 to TRBJ1-5; 7 bases align to TRBD1. The CDR3 has 19 residues. Losses at the gene ends were 2 bases for V and 0 bases for J; bases not matched to a gene: 13. Germline CDR1 reads LNHDA; CDR2 reads SQIVND (reference sequence). CDR3 amino acids: CASSIPASTGPYSNQPQHF. DNA for the CDR3: TGTGCCAGTAGTATACCCGCCTCGACAGGGCCATATAGCAATCAGCCCCAGCATTTT.

The count of this clone is one. The V gene is TRBV28, the J gene TRBJ2-2, with 7 bases fitting TRBD2. After removal of 5 bases from V and 1 base from J, the junction contained 10 bases not matched to a gene. Germline-derived CDR1 and CDR2 are MDHEN and SYDVKM. The CDR3 is 17 amino acids. CDR3 DNA: TGTGCCAGCAGTCAATTGGCGGGACTAATGAACACCGGGGAGCTGTTTTTT. This gives the protein CASSQLAGLMNTGELFF. The full variable domain, completed using reference TRBV28 and TRBJ2-2, is DVKVTQSSRYLVKRTGEKVFLECVQDMDHENMFWYRQDPGLGLRLIYFSYDVKMKEKGDIPEGYSVSREKKERFSLILESASTNQTSMYLCASSQLAGLMNTGELFFGEGSRLTVL.

The gene calls are TRBV2 and TRBJ1-6; 7 bases align to TRBD1. V lost 10 bases to trimming and J lost 6 bases; unmatched junction nucleotides: 9. Germline values: CDR1 SNHLY, CDR2 FYNNEI. The CDR3 runs to 14 residues. CDR3 in DNA: TGTGCCACCCTACCCCGGGACAGTAATTCACCCCTCCACTTT. This translates into CATLPRDSNSPLHF. Variable domain in full (rest from reference TRBV2 and TRBJ1-6): EPEVTQTPSHQVTQMGQEVILRCVPISNHLYFYWYRQILGQKVEFLVSFYNNEISEKSEIFDDQFSVERPDGSNFTLKIRSTKLEDSAMYFCATLPRDSNSPLHFGNGTRLTVT.